This TCR beta chain was found in a study of cytomegalovirus exposure and HLA in healthy donors. Sequencing was performed with immunoSEQ multiplex PCR; in TCRdb, only in-frame clones are kept and a portion is missing. The sample has about 330,000 clones; about nine tenths are singletons. Germline V lookup: CDR1 SGHNT, CDR2 YENEEA. Losses at the gene ends were 1 base for V and 4 bases for J; bases not matched to a gene: 7. This CDR3 has 15 amino acids. The chain joins TRBV11-3 to TRBJ2-7; 7 positions match TRBD1. Material for sequencing was PBMCs. The TCR sequence derives from a woman aged 18-29 years in good health and CMV-seronegative. The CDR3 DNA is TGTGCCAGCAGCTTAGGAACCGGGACAGCATACGAGCAGTACTTC. Its translation is CASSLGTGTAYEQYF.